Here is one TCR beta chain with its context. Its antigen is undetermined. Germline V gene lookup returns CDR1 MNHEY and CDR2 SVGAGI. This CDR3 is 15 amino acids long. V was clipped by 2 bases and J by 7 bases, with 12 bases between them. Clinical symptoms, serum thyroxine, TRAb, thyroid ultrasound and orbital computed tomography determined diagnosis. Scientists amplified the TCR beta CDR3 regions from RNA transcripts. An opening RT-PCR round employed HTBI primers and preceded a second-round multiplex PCR. TCRdb re-called the multiplex PCR reads through MiXCR, storing one row per CDR3 protein. The table has around 170,000 distinct CDR3 sequences, 37% seen once. The sample originates from a study of Graves' ophthalmopathy and Graves' hyperthyroidism. Study-level findings and limits: Its predictions of ophthalmopathy progression gave the model 55% to 71% sensitivity and 72% to 80% specificity. Blood was where most expanded thyroid clonotypes above 0.001 frequency also turned up. A model built from 13 signatures distinguished ophthalmopathy from stable hyperthyroidism with about 86% sensitivity and about 80% specificity.

This clonotype was obtained from a woman aged 40 to 49 with Graves' ophthalmopathy. The sample taken for sequencing was peripheral blood. This rearrangement joins TRBV6-5 to TRBJ1-6; D gene uncertain. The chain's CDR3 is CASSYEWGGNSPLHF. CDR3 in DNA: TGTGCCAGCAGTTACGAGTGGGGAGGAAATTCACCCCTCCACTTT.